This T cell receptor beta chain emerged from a study of blood T cells in healthy people across ages. Trimming stripped 3 bases from V and 3 bases from J, with 13 bases between. CDR1 is SGHRS, CDR2 YFSETQ, per germline. The length of the CDR3 is 15 residues. A second PCR, run for roughly 7 to 11 cycles, used a sample-barcoded 5' primer plus a J-beta primer mix. TCRdb reprocessed the 5' RACE reads via MiXCR and lists one record per CDR3 protein. The sample carries about 1.4 million distinct CDR3 sequences, approximately 59% recorded once. Broader study findings: A strong correlation was found between TCR beta diversity and the percentage of naive T cells. Calculation of diversity from one million T cells yielded estimates considered to be underestimates. Age showed a roughly linear inverse relationship with TCR beta diversity per million T cells.

Isolation recovered at least 6.5 million PBMCs from every sample. Note on this clonotype: Its antigen remains unidentified.

Sequencing was performed on blood. J is TRBJ1-5 and V is TRBV5-1, with D perhaps matching TRBD1 (6 bases). This TCR was recovered from a man between 18 and 29 years old in good health. The CDR3 DNA is TGCGCCAGCAGCTCCTTAGACAGGACCAATCAGCCCCAGCATTTT. The encoded protein is CASSSLDRTNQPQHF.